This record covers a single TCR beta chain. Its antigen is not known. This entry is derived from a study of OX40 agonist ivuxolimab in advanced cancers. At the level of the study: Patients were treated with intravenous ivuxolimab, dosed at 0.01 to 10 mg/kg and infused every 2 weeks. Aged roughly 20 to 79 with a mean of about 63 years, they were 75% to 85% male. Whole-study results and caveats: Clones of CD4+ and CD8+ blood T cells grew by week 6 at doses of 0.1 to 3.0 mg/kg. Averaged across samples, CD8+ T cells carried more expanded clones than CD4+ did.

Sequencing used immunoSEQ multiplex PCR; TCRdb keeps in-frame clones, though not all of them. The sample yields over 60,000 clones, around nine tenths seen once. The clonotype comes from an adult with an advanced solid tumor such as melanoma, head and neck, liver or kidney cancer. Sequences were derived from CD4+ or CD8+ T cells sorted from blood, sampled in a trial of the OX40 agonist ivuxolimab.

CDR3 amino acids: CASSQDRGTRGLANYGYTF. The CDR3 DNA reads as TGCGCCAGCAGCCAAGATCGGGGAACTAGGGGGTTGGCTAACTATGGCTACACCTTC. V is TRBV4-1 and J is TRBJ1-2, with D possibly being TRBD1 (6 bases). Trimming left V 0 bases short and J 0 bases short, with 20 bases between. The CDR3 spans 19 residues. Germline CDR1 and CDR2: MGHRA and YSYEKL.